This T cell receptor beta chain was profiled in a study of blood T cell repertoires in COVID-19. Study context: COVID-19 samples collected from the United States, Italy and Spain covered acute and convalescent phases.

Participants had their cohort set by participant-reported clinical history. This clone was found once. How the authors handled the data: Amplification with reference gene primers provided the estimates of nucleated cell counts. The method was immunoSEQ multiplex PCR; TCRdb's version includes in-frame clones alone and lacks a portion of them. V, J and clone size are taken as reported in that table, and D and trimming were inferred from the DNA itself. The table has around 140,000 clones, about 86% seen once. V gave up 4 bases and J gave up 2 bases; unmatched junction bases: 4. The V gene's germline CDR1 is SGHRS and CDR2 YFSETQ. This CDR3 spans 15 amino acids.

Sequenced input: PBMCs or T cells enriched from blood (not recorded which). The rearrangement links TRBV5-1 to TRBJ2-3; 10 nucleotides agree with TRBD1. The receptor comes from a man in his forties with acute COVID-19. The CDR3 nucleotides read TGCGCCAGCAGCCGAGGACAGGGGGTCACAGATACGCAGTATTTT. Residues: CASSRGQGVTDTQYF. Supplemented by reference TRBV5-1 and TRBJ2-3, the full variable domain reads KAGVTQTPRYLIKTRGQQVTLSCSPISGHRSVSWYQQTPGQGLQFLFEYFSETQRNKGNFPGRFSGRQFSNSRSEMNVSTLELGDSALYLCASSRGQGVTDTQYFGPGTRLTVL.